This T cell receptor beta chain was recovered during a study of blood T cell repertoires in COVID-19. Study as a whole: Material from acute and convalescent COVID-19 was sourced from the United States, Italy and Spain. Sample material is recorded as cDNA or gDNA derived from T cells, B-cell-depleted T cells, or PBMCs.

CDR3 length equals 15 residues. Germline values: CDR1 SGHTA, CDR2 FQGNSA. The V and J ends lost 0 bases and 2 bases respectively, with 10 bases between them. Source study methods: Estimation of nucleated cell counts was performed using reference gene primer amplification. Libraries were prepared by immunoSEQ multiplex PCR; TCRdb keeps only in-frame clonotypes and omits some of them. V, J and clone size reflect that table, while D and trimming were determined from the DNA. The sample gives more than 200,000 clones, around 90% of which show up once; roughly 2.6% is in the top ten. Enrollment of patients from Seattle took place during active infection, with longitudinal follow-up. This clone was seen just once.

The sequence was collected from a man aged 25-40 years with COVID-19, enrolled during active disease. The genes are TRBV7-2 and TRBJ1-1; D gene uncertain. Material for sequencing was peripheral blood. CDR3 region: CASSLAGTANTEAFF. The CDR3 DNA reads TGTGCCAGCAGCTTAGCAGGTACAGCTAACACTGAAGCTTTCTTT.